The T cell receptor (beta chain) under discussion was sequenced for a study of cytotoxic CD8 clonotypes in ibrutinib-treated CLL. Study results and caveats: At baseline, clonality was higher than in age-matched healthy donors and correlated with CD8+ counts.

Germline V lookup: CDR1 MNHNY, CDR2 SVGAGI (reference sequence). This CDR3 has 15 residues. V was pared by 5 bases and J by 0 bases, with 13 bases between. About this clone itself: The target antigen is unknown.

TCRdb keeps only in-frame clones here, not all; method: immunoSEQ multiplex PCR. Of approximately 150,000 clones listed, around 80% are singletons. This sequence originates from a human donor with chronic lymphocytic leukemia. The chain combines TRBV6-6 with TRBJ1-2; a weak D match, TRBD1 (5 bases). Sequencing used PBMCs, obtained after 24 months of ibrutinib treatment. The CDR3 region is CASSEGRKANYGYTF. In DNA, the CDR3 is TGTGCCAGCAGTGAGGGACGGAAAGCTAACTATGGCTACACCTTC.